Below, one TCR beta chain is given with its context. Its specific antigen is unknown. No per-base quality is available; no much larger clone lies one base away. Libraries were built with the immunoSEQ multiplex PCR assay. TCRdb obtained this table from immuneACCESS and retained in-frame rearrangements with V and J assigned. These tables miss some clones; where compared with another copy, unresolved V genes account for less than half of the shortfall, and the remainder is unexplained. The sample includes 45,000 to 55,000 clones, with around 95% observed a single time. The biggest ten clones account for approximately 0.22% of the sample. The data belong to a study of technical replicates of blood from a handful of donors (dated by TCRdb to about 2017). Including the terminal cysteine and phenylalanine, the CDR3 comprises 15 residues. Left in the record is the CDR3 DNA by itself, 45 bases read in frame from the first base. The V and J ends are trimmed by 0 bases and 7 bases, leaving 16 bases between them. CDR1 and CDR2 are read off the germline V gene as SGHRS and YFSETQ.

The source is a human donor in good health. The V and J genes are TRBV5-1 and TRBJ1-1, with a weak D call of TRBD1 (6 bases match). Source material: T cells isolated from PBMCs. CDR3 protein: CASSLATGDLGEAFF. The sequence in DNA is TGCGCCAGCAGCTTGGCGACAGGCGATCTTGGTGAAGCTTTCTTT.